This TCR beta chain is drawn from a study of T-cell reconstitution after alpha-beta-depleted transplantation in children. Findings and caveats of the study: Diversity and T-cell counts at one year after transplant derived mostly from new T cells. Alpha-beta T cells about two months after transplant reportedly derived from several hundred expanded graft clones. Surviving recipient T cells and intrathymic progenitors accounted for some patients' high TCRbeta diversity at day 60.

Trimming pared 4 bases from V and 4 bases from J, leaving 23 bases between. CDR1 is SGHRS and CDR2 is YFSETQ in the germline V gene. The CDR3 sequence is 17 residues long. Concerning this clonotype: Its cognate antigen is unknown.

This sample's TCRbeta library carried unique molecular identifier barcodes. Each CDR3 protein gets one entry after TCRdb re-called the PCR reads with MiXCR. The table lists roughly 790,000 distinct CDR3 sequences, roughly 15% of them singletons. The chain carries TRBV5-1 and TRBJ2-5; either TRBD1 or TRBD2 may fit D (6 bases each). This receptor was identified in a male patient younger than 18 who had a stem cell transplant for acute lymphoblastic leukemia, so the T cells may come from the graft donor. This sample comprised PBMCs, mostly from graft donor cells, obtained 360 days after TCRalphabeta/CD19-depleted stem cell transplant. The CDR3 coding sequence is TGCGCCAGCAGCATACTTCGCGGTGGGGGGCTAGGAGAGACCCAGTACTTC. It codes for CASSILRGGGLGETQYF. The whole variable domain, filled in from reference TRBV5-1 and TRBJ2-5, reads KAGVTQTPRYLIKTRGQQVTLSCSPISGHRSVSWYQQTPGQGLQFLFEYFSETQRNKGNFPGRFSGRQFSNSRSEMNVSTLELGDSALYLCASSILRGGGLGETQYFGPGTRLLVL.